The sequence of this TCR beta chain was determined in a study of blood T cell repertoires in COVID-19. Across the study: Italy, Spain and the United States were the sources of the convalescent and acute COVID-19 samples. Sample material is recorded as cDNA or gDNA derived from T cells, B-cell-depleted T cells, or PBMCs.

The CDR3 extends over 14 amino acids. With 1 base removed from V and 1 base from J, the gap between germline ends came to 10 bases. Germline CDR1 and CDR2: GTSNPN and SVGIG (reference sequence). Authors' analysis steps: Amplifying reference gene primers gave estimates of nucleated cell counts. Method: immunoSEQ multiplex PCR; TCRdb's copy keeps in-frame clones and lacks some. The V and J calls and clone size are taken from that table; D and trimming were inferred from the DNA. This sample has around 400,000 clones; roughly 90% occur once, and the top ten carry about 1.2%. The sequence was collected from a man in his forties with acute or convalescent COVID-19. The chain is built from TRBV30 and TRBJ2-5, with TRBD1 as a possible D gene (6 bases). Input material: peripheral blood. CDR3 amino acids: CAWSADRLQETQYF. CDR3 bases: TGTGCCTGGAGTGCGGACAGACTCCAAGAGACCCAGTACTTC.